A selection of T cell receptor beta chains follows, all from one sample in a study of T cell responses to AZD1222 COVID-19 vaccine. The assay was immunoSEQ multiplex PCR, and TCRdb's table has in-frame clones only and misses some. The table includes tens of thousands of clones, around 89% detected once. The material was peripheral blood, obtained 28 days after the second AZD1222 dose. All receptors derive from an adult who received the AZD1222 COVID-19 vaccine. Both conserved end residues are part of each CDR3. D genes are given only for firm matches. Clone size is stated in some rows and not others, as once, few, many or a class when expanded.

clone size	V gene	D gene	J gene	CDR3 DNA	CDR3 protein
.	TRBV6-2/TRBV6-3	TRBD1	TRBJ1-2	TGTGCCAGCAGTTACTCACAGGGGGCTCTGAATGGCTACACCTTC	CASSYSQGALNGYTF
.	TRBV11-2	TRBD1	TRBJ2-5	TGTGCCAGCAGCTTAGGCCCGGGACAGAACCAAGAGACCCAGTACTTC	CASSLGPGQNQETQYF
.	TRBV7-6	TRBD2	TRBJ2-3	TGTGCCAGCAGCTTAACGGCGGGAGCCTTTGCAGATACGCAGTATTTT	CASSLTAGAFADTQYF
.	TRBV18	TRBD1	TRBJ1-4	TGTGCCAGCTCAGACCAGGGGGCCGCAAATGAAAAACTGTTTTTT	CASSDQGAANEKLFF
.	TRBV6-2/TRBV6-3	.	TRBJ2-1	TGTGCCAGCAGTTATACCCCGGACAATGAGCAGTTCTTC	CASSYTPDNEQFF
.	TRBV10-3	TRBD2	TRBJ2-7	TGTGCCACCTTAGCGGGAGCCCCCGGCGAGCAGTACTTC	CATLAGAPGEQYF
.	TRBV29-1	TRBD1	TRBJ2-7	TGCAGCGTTAGAGACGGGGCAGGGGGCGACGAGCAGTACTTC	CSVRDGAGGDEQYF
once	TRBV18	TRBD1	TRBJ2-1	TGTGCCAGCTCACCACTAGTGGGGGACAGGGGGAATGAGCAGTTCTTC	CASSPLVGDRGNEQFF
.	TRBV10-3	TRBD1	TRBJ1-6	TGTGCCATCAGTGTGGACAGGGGGCTTTCACCCCTCCACTTT	CAISVDRGLSPLHF
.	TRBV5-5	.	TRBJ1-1	TGTGCCAGCGCCACCTGGGGGGCTGCTTCGGGAGCTTTCTTT	CASATWGAASGAFF
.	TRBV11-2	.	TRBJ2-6	TGTGCCAGCAGCTTAGGTCTCAGGTCTGGGGCCAACGTCCTGACTTTC	CASSLGLRSGANVLTF
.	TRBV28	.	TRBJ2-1	TGTGCCAGCAGCCCCTGGGGCCGAACCTACAATGAGCAGTTCTTC	CASSPWGRTYNEQFF
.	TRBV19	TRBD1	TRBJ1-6	TGTGCCAGTAGTATCTCATCCGGGACAGGGATGTATTCACCCCTCCACTTT	CASSISSGTGMYSPLHF
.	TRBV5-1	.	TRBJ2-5	TGCGCCAGCAGCTTGTCAATTCGCCCCCTCATATCATACTTC	CASSLSIRPLISYF
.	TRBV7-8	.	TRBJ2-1	TGTGCCAGCAGCTCCCGATCCTCCTACAATGAGCAGTTCTTC	CASSSRSSYNEQFF
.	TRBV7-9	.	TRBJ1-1	TGTGCCAGCAGCTTGGCGGGTACTGAAGCTTTCTTT	CASSLAGTEAFF
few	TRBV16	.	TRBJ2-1	TGTGCCAGCAGCCGCGCAGGGTATGAGCAGTTCTTC	CASSRAGYEQFF
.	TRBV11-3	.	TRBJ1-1	TGTGCCAGCAGCTTAGATCAGAGGGGTAACACTGAAGCTTTCTTT	CASSLDQRGNTEAFF
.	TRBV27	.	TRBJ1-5	TGTGCCAGCAGTCGAAGGGGGCAGCCCCAGCATTTT	CASSRRGQPQHF
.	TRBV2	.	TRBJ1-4	TGTGCCAGCAGTCGGGGGCGGGGTTCCGAAAAACTGTTTTTT	CASSRGRGSEKLFF
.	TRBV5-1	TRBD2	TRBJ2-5	TGCGCCAGCAGCTTGGCACCAGCGGGAGGGGGCGAGACCCAGTACTTC	CASSLAPAGGGETQYF
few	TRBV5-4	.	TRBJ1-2	TGTGCCAGCAGCTTGGAGGCTCGGGGGGGAGGAGGCTACACCTTC	CASSLEARGGGGYTF
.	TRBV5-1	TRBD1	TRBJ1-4	TGCGCCAGCAGCTTGGCCTACGGGACAGTTGAAAAACTGTTTTTT	CASSLAYGTVEKLFF
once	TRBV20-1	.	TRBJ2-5	TGCAGTGCGTGGAAAAGGAAGACCCAGTACTTC	CSAWKRKTQYF
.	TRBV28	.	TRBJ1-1	TGTGCCAGCAGTTTCCCAGGAGGACATAACACTGAAGCTTTCTTT	CASSFPGGHNTEAFF
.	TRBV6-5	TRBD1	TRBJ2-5	TGTGCCATCAGGGGGCAGGGGGAGACCCAGTACTTC	CAIRGQGETQYF
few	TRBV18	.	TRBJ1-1	TGTGCCAGCTCACCAGGGCAGGGGAACACTGAAGCTTTCTTT	CASSPGQGNTEAFF
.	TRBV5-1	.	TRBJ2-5	TGCGCCAGCAGCCCCTTACGGTACCAAGAGACCCAGTACTTC	CASSPLRYQETQYF
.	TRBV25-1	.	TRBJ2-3	TGTGCCAGCAGTGAATACGGTAGCACAGATACGCAGTATTTT	CASSEYGSTDTQYF
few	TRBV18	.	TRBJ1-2	TGTGCCAGCTCACCAGCTACCGAAGCTAACTATGGCTACACCTTC	CASSPATEANYGYTF
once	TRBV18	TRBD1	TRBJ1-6	TGTGCCAGCTCACCCGGGGGACAGGGATCACCCCTCCACTTT	CASSPGGQGSPLHF
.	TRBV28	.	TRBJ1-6	TGTGCCAGCAGGGGGCCGGGGAGACAAGGTCCCCTCCACTTT	CASRGPGRQGPLHF
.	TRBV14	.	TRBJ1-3	TGTGCCAGCAGCCAAGTGGGGGCTGGAAACACCATATATTTT	CASSQVGAGNTIYF